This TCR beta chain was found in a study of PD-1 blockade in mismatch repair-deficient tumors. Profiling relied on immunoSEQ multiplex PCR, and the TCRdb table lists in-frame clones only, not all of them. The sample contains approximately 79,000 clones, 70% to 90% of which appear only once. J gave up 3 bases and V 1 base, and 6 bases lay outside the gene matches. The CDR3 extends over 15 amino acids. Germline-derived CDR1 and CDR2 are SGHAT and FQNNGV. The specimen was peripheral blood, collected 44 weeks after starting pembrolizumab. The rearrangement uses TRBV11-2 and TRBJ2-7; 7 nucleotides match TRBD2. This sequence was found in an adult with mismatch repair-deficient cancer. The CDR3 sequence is CASSLVAGAIYEQYF. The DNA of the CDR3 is TGTGCCAGCAGCTTAGTGGCGGGAGCAATCTACGAGCAGTACTTC.